A single sample gave rise to the 27 T cell receptor beta chains below, sequenced in a study of beta chain features in type 1 diabetes. All of the isolated RNA was reverse transcribed, so expressed TCRB transcripts were sequenced. Method: immunoSEQ multiplex PCR; TCRdb's copy keeps in-frame clones and lacks some. Of some 270,000 clones detected, under 8.5% appear once; the ten largest clones hold roughly 1%. The sequenced sample consisted of central memory CD4+ T cells from blood. The receptor set was obtained from a woman under 30 in good health.

In regard to this clone: Distinct nucleotide sequences in the sample also encode this CDR3. The DNA of the CDR3 is TGTGCCAGCAGCCTGGACAGAACTAACTATGGCTACACCTTC. Protein sequence: CASSLDRTNYGYTF. This chain connects TRBV5-4 to TRBJ1-2; D possibly corresponds to TRBD1 (6 bases). Trimming shortened V by 4 bases and J by 0 bases, and 10 bases separated the two germline ends. CDR3 size: 14 residues. Germline lookup yields CDR1 SGHNT and CDR2 YYREEE (reference sequence).

This sequence joins TRBV19 and TRBJ2-6; perhaps TRBD2 as D (5 bases). V was trimmed by 5 bases and J by 4 bases, leaving 12 bases between them. In germline, CDR1 is LNHDA, CDR2 SQIVND (reference sequence). This CDR3 has 15 residues. CDR3 nucleotides: TGTGCCAGTAGTGCTGAGGGTTCAGGGGCCAACGTCCTGACTTTC. This gives the protein CASSAEGSGANVLTF.

This clone occurred a few times. The rearrangement links TRBV5-5 to TRBJ2-5; weak D call: TRBD2 (5 bases). Trimming shortened V by 1 base and J by 2 bases, and 9 bases separated the two germline ends. There are 14 residues in the CDR3. The germline V gene has CDR1 SGHKS and CDR2 YYEKEE (reference sequence). CDR3 sequence (DNA): TGTGCCAGCAGCTTGCGGGGAAGGCAAGAGACCCAGTACTTC. This sequence encodes CASSLRGRQETQYF.

This clone has more than one count but fewer than ten. The V call is TRBV28, the J call TRBJ1-1; D uncertain. The CDR3 runs 14 residues. V was pared by 2 bases and J by 11 bases, with 18 bases between. In germline, CDR1 is MDHEN, CDR2 SYDVKM. The CDR3 region has the DNA TGTGCCAGCAGTTTAATTGTCCGAGTGAATGACGCTTTCTTT. Amino acids: CASSLIVRVNDAFF. The full variable domain, its missing parts supplied by reference TRBV28 and TRBJ1-1, is DVKVTQSSRYLVKRTGEKVFLECVQDMDHENMFWYRQDPGLGLRLIYFSYDVKMKEKGDIPEGYSVSREKKERFSLILESASTNQTSMYLCASSLIVRVNDAFFGQGTRLTVV.

The chain links TRBV6-1 to TRBJ1-1; D uncertain. The CDR3 totals 11 residues. Trimming shortened V by 6 bases and J by 5 bases, and 7 bases separated the two germline ends. Germline assignment: CDR1 MNHNS and CDR2 SASEGT. DNA of the CDR3: TGTGCCAGCAGACAGATTACTGAAGCTTTCTTT. This sequence encodes CASRQITEAFF.

This clone was detected a few times. The chain combines TRBV2 with TRBJ2-7, with TRBD2 matching over 9 bases. After removal of 3 bases from V and 5 bases from J, the junction contained 2 bases not matched to a gene. CDR1 SNHLY and CDR2 FYNNEI come from the germline V gene. The length of the CDR3 is 13 residues. This CDR3 is CASSEGLAHEQYF. DNA for the CDR3: TGTGCCAGCAGTGAGGGACTAGCCCACGAGCAGTACTTC. The full variable domain, its missing parts supplied by reference TRBV2 and TRBJ2-7, is EPEVTQTPSHQVTQMGQEVILRCVPISNHLYFYWYRQILGQKVEFLVSFYNNEISEKSEIFDDQFSVERPDGSNFTLKIRSTKLEDSAMYFCASSEGLAHEQYFGPGTRLTVT.

This sequence joins TRBV6-5 and TRBJ1-3; perhaps TRBD1 as D (5 bases). Per the germline V gene, CDR1 is MNHEY and CDR2 is SVGAGI. Trimming cost V 5 bases and J 0 bases, with 11 bases left between them. The CDR3 is made up of 15 amino acids. CDR3 nucleotides: TGTGCCAGCAGTGGGGCCGTCGCCTCTGGAAACACCATATATTTT. The encoded protein is CASSGAVASGNTIYF.

This chain uses TRBV30 with TRBJ1-2; D is ambiguous. Trimming cost V 4 bases and J 3 bases, with 9 bases left between them. CDR3 length: 12 residues. Germline CDR1 reads GTSNPN; CDR2 reads SVGIG (reference sequence). CDR3: CAWTLQYYGYTF. The DNA of the CDR3 is TGTGCCTGGACACTTCAGTACTATGGCTACACCTTC. Supplemented by reference TRBV30 and TRBJ1-2, the full variable domain reads SQTIHQWPATLVQPVGSPLSLECTVEGTSNPNLYWYRQAAGRGLQLLFYSVGIGQISSEVPQNLSASRPQDRQFILSSKKLLLSDSGFYLCAWTLQYYGYTFGSGTRLTVV.

This rearrangement joins TRBV4-3 to TRBJ1-2; D is possibly TRBD1 (5 bases). The CDR3 loop spans 14 amino acids. Trimming pared 0 bases from V and 4 bases from J, leaving 9 bases between. From germline, CDR1 is LGHNA and CDR2 YSLEER. The CDR3 loop is CASSQDRASYGYTF. CDR3 bases: TGCGCCAGCAGCCAAGACAGGGCTAGCTATGGCTACACCTTC.

In its sample, this clone was seen a few times. The chain employs TRBV5-1 and TRBJ1-2; 12 bases map to TRBD1. V lost 4 bases, J lost 2 bases, and 3 bases stayed unmatched. Germline CDR1 and CDR2: SGHRS and YFSETQ. CDR3 length equals 15 residues. The CDR3 bases are TGCGCCAGCAGCCCAGGGACAGGGGGCAACTATGGCTACACCTTC. Translating gives CASSPGTGGNYGYTF. Full variable domain (missing parts from reference TRBV5-1 and TRBJ1-2): KAGVTQTPRYLIKTRGQQVTLSCSPISGHRSVSWYQQTPGQGLQFLFEYFSETQRNKGNFPGRFSGRQFSNSRSEMNVSTLELGDSALYLCASSPGTGGNYGYTFGSGTRLTVV.

Of note for this clone: A much larger clone lies a single base off, so this may be a read error. This sample also contains other DNA sequences that code for the same CDR3. The chain carries TRBV7-3 and TRBJ1-3, with D hard to call. CDR1 SGHTA and CDR2 FQGTGA come from the germline V gene. Between the trimmed V and J ends, which lost 6 bases and 4 bases, there was a span of 10 bases. The CDR3 totals 13 residues. The CDR3 loop is CASSFKKGNTIYF. CDR3 nucleotide sequence: TGTGCCAGCAGTTTTAAAAAGGGAAACACCATATATTTT.

This clone was seen only a few times. The chain carries TRBV9 and TRBJ2-2, with TRBD1 matching over 7 bases. From germline, CDR1 is SGDLS and CDR2 YYNGEE. This CDR3 contains 15 residues. The trim removed 1 base at V and 4 bases at J, leaving 4 bases unmatched. The CDR3, as DNA: TGTGCCAGCAGCGTAAGACAGGGCTTCACCGGGGAGCTGTTTTTT. It translates to CASSVRQGFTGELFF.

This clone was detected a few times. The V and J genes are TRBV18 and TRBJ2-2; D gene ambiguous. The germline gives CDR1 KGHSH, CDR2 LQKENI. Trimming cost V 4 bases and J 4 bases, with 4 bases left between them. The CDR3 spans 12 residues. CDR3 sequence reads: CASSLGTGELFF. CDR3 sequence (DNA): TGTGCCAGCTCACTAGGCACCGGGGAGCTGTTTTTT.

The V call is TRBV9, the J call TRBJ2-5; TRBD2 aligns across 15 bases. V shed 4 bases, J shed 5 bases, and the junction held 6 bases outside the gene matches. CDR1 is SGDLS, CDR2 YYNGEE, per germline. This CDR3 spans 16 amino acids. CDR3 protein: CASSPRTSGRGETQYF. CDR3 DNA: TGTGCCAGCAGCCCGCGGACTAGCGGGAGGGGGGAGACCCAGTACTTC. Combining the CDR3 with reference TRBV9 and TRBJ2-5 gives the whole variable domain DSGVTQTPKHLITATGQRVTLRCSPRSGDLSVYWYQQSLDQGLQFLIQYYNGEERAKGNILERFSAQQFPDLHSELNLSSLELGDSALYFCASSPRTSGRGETQYFGPGTRLLVL.

As concerns this clone: This same CDR3 is encoded by further DNA sequences in the sample. The genes are TRBV9 and TRBJ2-3, with 9 bases aligning to TRBD2. V shed 2 bases and J 2 bases; nucleotides not matched to a gene: 0. The germline V gene has CDR1 SGDLS and CDR2 YYNGEE. The CDR3 runs 14 residues. CDR3 sequence reads: CASSVGLATDTQYF. CDR3 DNA sequence: TGTGCCAGCAGCGTGGGACTAGCCACAGATACGCAGTATTTT.

The genes are TRBV5-1 and TRBJ2-1, with a weak D call TRBD2 (5 bases). The CDR3 runs to 13 residues. Trimming pared 1 base from V and 14 bases from J, leaving 16 bases between. Germline CDR1 reads SGHRS; CDR2 reads YFSETQ. The CDR3 bases are TGCGCCAGCAGCTTGAACCGAGAGGGTGGTAAGTTCTTC. Amino acid sequence: CASSLNREGGKFF.

This clone turned up a few times. Other DNA sequences in this sample translate to the same CDR3. The CDR3 region has the DNA TGCAGTGCTAGAGAAACAGATACGCAGTATTTT. Its protein product is CSARETDTQYF. The chain combines TRBV20-1 with TRBJ2-3; D is undetermined. This CDR3 has 11 residues. V lost 0 bases, J lost 3 bases, and 1 base lay in between. The germline V gene encodes CDR1 DFQATT and CDR2 SNEGSKA (reference sequence).

This clone has just a few counts. This chain joins TRBV2 and TRBJ1-2; 7 bases agree with TRBD1. Per germline, CDR1 SNHLY and CDR2 FYNNEI. V was pared by 7 bases and J by 3 bases, with 5 bases of the junction left unmatched. CDR3 size: 13 residues. CDR3 DNA sequence: TGTGCCAGCACCCAGGGGGGGGACTATGGCTACACCTTC. This codes for CASTQGGDYGYTF.

This clone was counted between two and nine times. This chain uses TRBV19 with TRBJ2-1, with TRBD1 matching 10 bases. With 7 bases clipped from V and 12 bases from J, the junction kept 15 bases outside the gene matches. Germline V gene lookup returns CDR1 LNHDA and CDR2 SQIVND (reference sequence). CDR3 size: 15 residues. The DNA for the CDR3 is TGTGCCAGTACCTCCTGGGAGACAGGGGGCGCCGGGCAGTTCTTC. Protein product: CASTSWETGGAGQFF.

J is TRBJ2-7 and V is TRBV5-1; 13 bases line up with TRBD2. Germline trimming cut 2 bases from V and 3 bases from J; bases unmatched to any gene: 2. The CDR3 covers 15 residues. From germline, CDR1 is SGHRS and CDR2 YFSETQ. For the CDR3, the DNA is TGCGCCAGCAGCTTCGGGACTAGCGGGGACTACGAGCAGTACTTC. It encodes CASSFGTSGDYEQYF.

This clone has a handful of counts. The chain carries TRBV10-1 and TRBJ2-3, with 12 nucleotides matching TRBD2. The ends lost 6 bases at V and 0 bases at J; junction bases unmatched: 10. CDR3 size: 18 residues. Germline V gives CDR1 WNHNN, CDR2 SYGVQD (reference sequence). CDR3 in amino acids: CASRPGTSGPSSTDTQYF. The DNA for the CDR3 is TGCGCCAGCAGACCCGGGACTAGCGGGCCGTCTAGCACAGATACGCAGTATTTT.

This clone was detected only a few times. This chain connects TRBV5-6 to TRBJ2-5; D call uncertain. CDR3 length equals 14 residues. Between the trimmed V and J ends, which lost 7 bases and 2 bases, there was a span of 15 bases. Per germline, CDR1 SGHDT and CDR2 YYEEEE. CDR3 sequence reads: CASASLGLQETQYF. The DNA for the CDR3 is TGTGCCAGCGCGAGTCTGGGGTTACAAGAGACCCAGTACTTC.

In its sample, this clone was seen a few times. The chain recombines TRBV28 with TRBJ2-7, with 9 bases lining up with TRBD1. The J segment lost 6 bases and the V segment lost 6 bases, leaving 6 bases of the junction unmatched. CDR3 length equals 13 residues. Germline loops: CDR1 MDHEN, CDR2 SYDVKM. The CDR3 reads CASRLQGASEQYF. CDR3 in DNA: TGTGCCAGCAGACTACAGGGGGCGAGCGAGCAGTACTTC.

J is TRBJ1-5 and V is TRBV2; 7 bases align to TRBD1. Losses at the gene ends were 7 bases for V and 4 bases for J; bases not matched to a gene: 7. CDR3 length equals 14 residues. Germline loops: CDR1 SNHLY, CDR2 FYNNEI. The CDR3 loop is CASKVGRGNQPQHF. CDR3 in DNA: TGTGCCAGCAAGGTTGGCAGGGGGAATCAGCCCCAGCATTTT.

The table lists this clone with a few counts. V and J are TRBV27 and TRBJ1-2; unclear D gene. Germline V gene data show CDR1 as MNHEY and CDR2 as SMNVEV (reference sequence). The germline V and J ends were trimmed by 4 bases and 4 bases, with 10 bases remaining between them. This CDR3 has 13 residues. The CDR3 region has the DNA TGTGCCAGCAGTTCCCGAGGCCGCTATGGCTACACCTTC. Translated, it gives CASSSRGRYGYTF.

V gene TRBV6-5 combines with J gene TRBJ2-5, with unresolved D. The V end lost 6 bases, the J end lost 5 bases, and 13 bases lay between the germline ends. The CDR3 has 13 amino acids. Germline CDR1 and CDR2: MNHEY and SVGAGI. CDR3 residues: CASSIDKRETQYF. The CDR3 DNA reads TGTGCCAGCAGCATCGACAAGAGGGAGACCCAGTACTTC.

This clone was seen only a few times. V is TRBV5-1 and J is TRBJ2-2; TRBD2 agrees at 7 bases. The junction had 4 bases not matched to a gene; V was cut back by 0 bases and J by 5 bases. The CDR3 extends over 15 amino acids. The germline CDR1 and CDR2 sequences are SGHRS and YFSETQ. In DNA form, the CDR3 reads TGCGCCAGCAGCTTGGCCCGGCGGGAGACCGGGGAGCTGTTTTTT. Translated: CASSLARRETGELFF.